This entry features one T cell receptor (beta chain) sequence. Profiled with immunoSEQ multiplex PCR; TCRdb holds only in-frame clones, not every one. The sample comprises about 150,000 clones, 70% to 90% of which are singletons, and approximately 2.1% rests with the top ten. The data stem from a study of T cell responses to AZD1222 COVID-19 vaccine. Germline CDR1 GTSNPN, CDR2 SVGIG (reference sequence). The CDR3 has 13 residues. Germline trimming cut 5 bases from V and 7 bases from J; bases unmatched to any gene: 4. The sequence was collected from an adult in good health. This sequence joins TRBV30 and TRBJ1-6; 8 nucleotides agree with TRBD1. Sequencing used peripheral blood, obtained on day 0 of AZD1222 vaccination. The chain's CDR3 is CAWRDRLNSPLHF. In nucleotides, the CDR3 is TGTGCCTGGCGGGACAGGCTGAATTCACCCCTCCACTTT.